The clone carrying this T cell receptor beta chain came up many times. Its cognate antigen is unknown. The cDNA came from 5'RACE, which used 10-nucleotide random UMIs. Per sequencing run, 15-18 subjects together gave over 160 million TCR-beta sequences. Each CDR3 protein is one row after TCRdb ran MiXCR on the 5' RACE reads. The repertoire has fewer than 85,000 distinct CDR3 sequences, 4.3% of them found once; the top ten carry approximately 5.8%. This sample is drawn from a study of neurological immune-mediated disorders. Study-wide background: Multiple sclerosis patients (n of about 34) included roughly 30 with relapsing-remitting and 3 with secondary progressive disease. Study-level points and caveats: Across subjects, no CDR3 amino acid sequence appeared in expanded clones of more than one subject, a finding that suggested private repertoires in all groups.

This CDR3 has 14 amino acids. The germline gives CDR1 SGDLS, CDR2 YYNGEE. Trimming pared 0 bases from V and 1 base from J, leaving 5 bases between. Indicated time point: longitudinal time-point 3. The specimen was PBMCs. The sequence derives from a woman aged 60-75 years with multiple sclerosis. V usage is TRBV9 and J usage is TRBJ1-5; D unresolved. CDR3 protein: CASSVAGSNQPQHF. CDR3 sequence (DNA): TGTGCCAGCAGCGTAGCCGGAAGCAATCAGCCCCAGCATTTT.